This entry lists 4 T cell receptor beta chains sequenced from one sample in a study of blood T cell repertoires in COVID-19 (dated by TCRdb to the early 2020s). The library relied on the immunoSEQ multiplex PCR assay. Imported from immuneACCESS, the table was reduced by TCRdb to in-frame sequences with V and J called. These copies leave out some clones; in studies compared against another copy, an unresolved V gene accounts for under half, and the cause of the remainder is not known. Recorded for this sample are under 50,000 clones; about three quarters of them occurred a single time. The ten largest clones add up to less than 20% of the sample. What was sequenced was peripheral blood. The receptors derive from a human donor with active or convalescent COVID-19. The donor label of this sample is uncertain.

V usage is TRBV5-1 and J usage is TRBJ1-4; 8 nucleotides line up with TRBD1. Unmatched junction bases numbered 7, after V lost 4 bases and J lost 8 bases. CDR3 length equals 14 residues. Germline values: CDR1 SGHRS, CDR2 YFSETQ. Here the CDR3 reads CASSRTGGVEKLFF. The CDR3, as DNA: TGCGCCAGCAGCCGTACAGGGGGGGTGGAAAAACTGTTTTTT.

The CDR3 coding sequence is TGTGCCAGCAGCCAAGTGGGAGGATTGAAGCAGTACTTC. Protein product: CASSQVGGLKQYF. V usage is TRBV3-1 (or the pseudogene TRBV3-2) and J usage is TRBJ2-7; TRBD2 might be the D (6 bases). Germline-derived CDR1 and CDR2 are LGHDT and YNNKEL (reference sequence). The CDR3 length is 13 residues. V was trimmed by 1 base and J by 8 bases, leaving 12 bases between them.

The chain recombines TRBV7-3 with TRBJ2-6; TRBD1 aligns across 11 bases. This CDR3 region has 17 residues. Germline loops: CDR1 SGHTA, CDR2 FQGTGA. The V gene end was trimmed by 5 bases and the J gene end by 4 bases; junction bases not matched to a gene: 7. As DNA, the CDR3 is TGTGCCAGCAGCGCCGGGACAGGGGGATCCGGGGCCAACGTCCTGACTTTC. Translation: CASSAGTGGSGANVLTF.

The chain has TRBV27 and TRBJ2-5; 11 bases align to TRBD2. The germline gives CDR1 MNHEY, CDR2 SMNVEV (reference sequence). The CDR3 has 17 residues. The ends lost 3 bases at V and 1 base at J; junction bases unmatched: 7. The CDR3 spells CASSFSGTSGPQETQYF. For the CDR3, the DNA is TGTGCCAGCAGTTTCTCGGGGACTAGCGGCCCCCAAGAGACCCAGTACTTC.